This TCR beta chain was identified in a study of neurological immune-mediated disorders. Study-wide points: Private repertoires in all groups were suggested, as expanded clones shared no CDR3 amino acid sequences across subjects.

Source material was 2 million unsorted PBMCs, stored at -80 °C in RNAlater. cDNA was made by 5'RACE with 10-nucleotide random UMIs. TCRdb reprocessed the 5' RACE reads via MiXCR and lists one record per CDR3 protein. The repertoire holds fewer than 35,000 distinct CDR3 sequences, with about 3% as singletons. Ten or more counts support this clonotype. What it binds is not known. Trimming left V 7 bases short and J 0 bases short, with 16 bases between. Germline CDR1 and CDR2: DFQATT and SNEGSKA (reference sequence). The CDR3 sequence is 15 residues long. The chain is built from TRBV20-1 and TRBJ1-5, with TRBD1 as a possible D gene (5 bases). This sequence was found in a woman under 40 with multiple sclerosis. The sequencing sample was made of PBMCs. The CDR3 region has the DNA TGCAGTGTTTTTGGGGGATCTTATAGCAATCAGCCCCAGCATTTT. This codes for CSVFGGSYSNQPQHF.